This record concerns one T cell receptor (beta chain) sequence. TCRdb reanalyzed the 5' RACE reads and collapses them to one entry per CDR3 protein, without DNA. The sample includes around 210,000 distinct CDR3 sequences. These data are taken from a study of monozygotic twins with inflammatory bowel disease. Germline lookup yields CDR1 SGHRS and CDR2 YFSETQ. CDR3 length equals 13 residues. The chain employs TRBV5-1 and TRBJ2-2. The sample was blood. The TCR originated in a human donor with ulcerative colitis or Crohn's disease, or a healthy co-twin of an affected twin (not recorded which). The CDR3 loop reads CASSFSATGELFF.